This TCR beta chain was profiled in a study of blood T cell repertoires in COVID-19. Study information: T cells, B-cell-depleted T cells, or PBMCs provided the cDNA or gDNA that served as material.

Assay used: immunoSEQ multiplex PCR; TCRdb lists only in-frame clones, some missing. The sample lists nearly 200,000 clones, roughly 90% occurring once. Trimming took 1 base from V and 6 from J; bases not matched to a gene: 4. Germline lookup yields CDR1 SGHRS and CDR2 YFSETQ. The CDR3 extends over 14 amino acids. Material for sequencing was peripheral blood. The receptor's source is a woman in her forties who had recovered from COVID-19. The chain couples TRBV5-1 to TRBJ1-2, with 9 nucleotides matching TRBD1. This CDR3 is CASSLIGTGHGYTF. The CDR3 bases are TGCGCCAGCAGCTTGATCGGGACAGGGCATGGCTACACCTTC. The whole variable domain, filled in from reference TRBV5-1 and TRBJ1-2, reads KAGVTQTPRYLIKTRGQQVTLSCSPISGHRSVSWYQQTPGQGLQFLFEYFSETQRNKGNFPGRFSGRQFSNSRSEMNVSTLELGDSALYLCASSLIGTGHGYTFGSGTRLTVV.